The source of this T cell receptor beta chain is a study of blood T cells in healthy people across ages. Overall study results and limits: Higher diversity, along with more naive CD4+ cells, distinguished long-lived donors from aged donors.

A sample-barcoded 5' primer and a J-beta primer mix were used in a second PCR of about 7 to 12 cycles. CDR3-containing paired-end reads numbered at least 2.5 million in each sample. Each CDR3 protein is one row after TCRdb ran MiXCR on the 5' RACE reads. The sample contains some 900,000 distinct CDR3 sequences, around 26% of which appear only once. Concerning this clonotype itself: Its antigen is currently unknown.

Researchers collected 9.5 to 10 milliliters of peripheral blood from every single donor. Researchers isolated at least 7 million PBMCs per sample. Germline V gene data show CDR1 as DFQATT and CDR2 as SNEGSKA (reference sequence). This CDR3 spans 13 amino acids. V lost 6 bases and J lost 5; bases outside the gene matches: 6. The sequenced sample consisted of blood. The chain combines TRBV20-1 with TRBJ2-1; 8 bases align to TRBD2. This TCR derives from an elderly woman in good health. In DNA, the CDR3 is TGCAGTGCGGCGGGGGGTAACGACAATGAGCAGTTCTTC. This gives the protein CSAAGGNDNEQFF.